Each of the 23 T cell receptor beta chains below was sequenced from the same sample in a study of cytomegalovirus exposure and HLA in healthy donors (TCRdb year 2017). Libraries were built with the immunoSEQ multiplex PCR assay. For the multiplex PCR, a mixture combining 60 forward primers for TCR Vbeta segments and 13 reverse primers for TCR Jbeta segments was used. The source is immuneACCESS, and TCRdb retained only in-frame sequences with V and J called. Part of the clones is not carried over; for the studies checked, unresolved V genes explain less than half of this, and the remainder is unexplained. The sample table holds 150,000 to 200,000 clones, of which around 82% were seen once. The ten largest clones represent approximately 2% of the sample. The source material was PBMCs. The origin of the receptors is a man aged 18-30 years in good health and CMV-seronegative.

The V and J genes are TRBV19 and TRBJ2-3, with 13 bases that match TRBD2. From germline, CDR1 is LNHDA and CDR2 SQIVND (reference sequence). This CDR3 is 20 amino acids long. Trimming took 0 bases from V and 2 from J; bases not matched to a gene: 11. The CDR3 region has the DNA TGTGCCAGTAGTATAGATCCCCCTGGACTAGCGGGGGCCTCCACAGATACGCAGTATTTT. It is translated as CASSIDPPGLAGASTDTQYF.

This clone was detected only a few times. CDR3 loop: CASSLGTVPSGANVLTF. In nucleotides, the CDR3 is TGTGCCAGCAGCCTGGGGACAGTCCCCTCTGGGGCCAACGTCCTGACTTTC. The chain carries TRBV5-8 and TRBJ2-6; TRBD1 aligns across 7 bases. CDR3 length equals 17 residues. Trimming cost V 4 bases and J 0 bases; bases outside gene matches: 7. Germline CDR1 is SGHTS and CDR2 is YDEGEE.

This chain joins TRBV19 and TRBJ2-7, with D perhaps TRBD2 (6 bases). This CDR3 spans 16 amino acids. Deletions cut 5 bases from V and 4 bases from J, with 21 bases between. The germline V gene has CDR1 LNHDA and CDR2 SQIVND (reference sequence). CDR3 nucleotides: TGTGCCAGTAGTTCCCTGGAGGGATCGAACTATTACGAGCAGTACTTC. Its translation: CASSSLEGSNYYEQYF.

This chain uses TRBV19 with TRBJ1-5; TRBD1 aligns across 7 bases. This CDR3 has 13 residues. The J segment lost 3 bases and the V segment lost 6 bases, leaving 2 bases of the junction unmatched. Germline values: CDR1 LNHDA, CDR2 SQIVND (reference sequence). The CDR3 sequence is CASRGQINQPQHF. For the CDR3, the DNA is TGTGCCAGTAGGGGACAGATCAATCAGCCCCAGCATTTT.

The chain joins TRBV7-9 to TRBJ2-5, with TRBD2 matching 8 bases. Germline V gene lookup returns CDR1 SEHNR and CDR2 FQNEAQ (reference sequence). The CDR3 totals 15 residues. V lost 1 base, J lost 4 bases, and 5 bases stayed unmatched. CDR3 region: CASSLVAGPRETQYF. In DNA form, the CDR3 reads TGTGCCAGCAGCTTAGTAGCGGGACCCAGAGAGACCCAGTACTTC.

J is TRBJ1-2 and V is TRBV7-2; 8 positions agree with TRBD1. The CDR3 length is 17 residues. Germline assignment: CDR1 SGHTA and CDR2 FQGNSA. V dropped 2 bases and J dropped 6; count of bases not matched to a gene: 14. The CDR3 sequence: CASSLNWGQTGANGYTF. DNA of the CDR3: TGTGCCAGCAGCTTAAATTGGGGCCAGACAGGGGCTAATGGCTACACCTTC.

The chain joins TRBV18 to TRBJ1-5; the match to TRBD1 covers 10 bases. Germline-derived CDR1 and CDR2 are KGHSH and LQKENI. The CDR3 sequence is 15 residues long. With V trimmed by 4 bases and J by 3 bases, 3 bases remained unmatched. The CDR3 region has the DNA TGTGCCAGCTCACGACAGGGGGCGTTCAATCAGCCCCAGCATTTT. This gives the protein CASSRQGAFNQPQHF.

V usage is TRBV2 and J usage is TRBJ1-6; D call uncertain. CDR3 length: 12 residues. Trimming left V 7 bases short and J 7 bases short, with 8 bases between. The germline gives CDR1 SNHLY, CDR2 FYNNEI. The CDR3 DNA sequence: TGTGCCAGCAACCGGGGAAATTCACCCCTCCACTTT. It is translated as CASNRGNSPLHF.

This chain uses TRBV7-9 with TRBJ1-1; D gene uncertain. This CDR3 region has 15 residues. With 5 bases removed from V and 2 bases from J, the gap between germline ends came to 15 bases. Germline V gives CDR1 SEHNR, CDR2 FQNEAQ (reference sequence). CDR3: CASSAAQGRNTEAFF. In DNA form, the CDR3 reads TGTGCCAGCAGCGCGGCCCAAGGCAGAAACACTGAAGCTTTCTTT.

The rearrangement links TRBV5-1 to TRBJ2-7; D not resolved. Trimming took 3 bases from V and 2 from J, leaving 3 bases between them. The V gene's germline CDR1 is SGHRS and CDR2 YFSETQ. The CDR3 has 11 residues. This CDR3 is CASSSAYEQYF. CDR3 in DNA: TGCGCCAGCAGCTCCGCCTACGAGCAGTACTTC. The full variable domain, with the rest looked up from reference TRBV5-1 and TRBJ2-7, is KAGVTQTPRYLIKTRGQQVTLSCSPISGHRSVSWYQQTPGQGLQFLFEYFSETQRNKGNFPGRFSGRQFSNSRSEMNVSTLELGDSALYLCASSSAYEQYFGPGTRLTVT.

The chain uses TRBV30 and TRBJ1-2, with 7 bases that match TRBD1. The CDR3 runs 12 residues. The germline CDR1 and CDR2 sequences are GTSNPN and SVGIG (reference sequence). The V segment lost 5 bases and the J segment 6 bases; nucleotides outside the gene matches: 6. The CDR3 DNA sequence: TGTGCCTGGGGGGACAGAACAGATGGCTACACCTTC. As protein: CAWGDRTDGYTF.

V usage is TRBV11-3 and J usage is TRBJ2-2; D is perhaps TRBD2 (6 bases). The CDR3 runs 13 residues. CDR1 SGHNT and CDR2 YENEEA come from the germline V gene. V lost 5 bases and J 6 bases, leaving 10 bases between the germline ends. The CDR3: CASSREMAGELFF. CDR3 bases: TGTGCCAGCAGCCGGGAGATGGCCGGGGAGCTGTTTTTT.

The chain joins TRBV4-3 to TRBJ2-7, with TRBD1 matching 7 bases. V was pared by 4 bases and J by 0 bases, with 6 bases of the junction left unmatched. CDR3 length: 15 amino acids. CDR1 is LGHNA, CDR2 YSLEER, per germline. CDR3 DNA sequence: TGCGCCAGCAGCCGAACGGGGACAGCCTCCTACGAGCAGTACTTC. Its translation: CASSRTGTASYEQYF.

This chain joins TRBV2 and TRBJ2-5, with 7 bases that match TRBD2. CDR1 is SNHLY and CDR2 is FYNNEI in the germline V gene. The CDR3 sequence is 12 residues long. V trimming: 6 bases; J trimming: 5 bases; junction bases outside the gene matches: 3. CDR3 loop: CASRGLPETQYF. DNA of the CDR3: TGTGCCAGCAGGGGACTACCGGAGACCCAGTACTTC.

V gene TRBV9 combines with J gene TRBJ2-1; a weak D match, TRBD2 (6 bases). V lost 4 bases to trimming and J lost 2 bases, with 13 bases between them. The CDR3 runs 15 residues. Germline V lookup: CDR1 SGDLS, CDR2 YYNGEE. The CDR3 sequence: CASSSGSGTYNEQFF. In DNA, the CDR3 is TGTGCCAGCAGCAGTGGTAGCGGCACCTACAATGAGCAGTTCTTC.

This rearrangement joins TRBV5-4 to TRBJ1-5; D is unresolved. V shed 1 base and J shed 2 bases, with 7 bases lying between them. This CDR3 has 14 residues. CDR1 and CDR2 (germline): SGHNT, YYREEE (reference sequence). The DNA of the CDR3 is TGTGCCAGCAGCTTGTCAGGTGGCAATCAGCCCCAGCATTTT. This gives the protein CASSLSGGNQPQHF. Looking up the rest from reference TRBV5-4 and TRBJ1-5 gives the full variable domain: ETGVTQSPTHLIKTRGQQVTLRCSSQSGHNTVSWYQQALGQGPQFIFQYYREEENGRGNFPPRFSGLQFPNYSSELNVNALELDDSALYLCASSLSGGNQPQHFGDGTRLSIL.

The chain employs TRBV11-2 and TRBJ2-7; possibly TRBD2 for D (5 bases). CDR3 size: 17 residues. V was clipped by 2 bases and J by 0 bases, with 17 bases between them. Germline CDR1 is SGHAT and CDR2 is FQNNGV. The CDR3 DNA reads TGTGCCAGCAGCTTATATAAAGGAGGCCCCTCCTCCTACGAGCAGTACTTC. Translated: CASSLYKGGPSSYEQYF.

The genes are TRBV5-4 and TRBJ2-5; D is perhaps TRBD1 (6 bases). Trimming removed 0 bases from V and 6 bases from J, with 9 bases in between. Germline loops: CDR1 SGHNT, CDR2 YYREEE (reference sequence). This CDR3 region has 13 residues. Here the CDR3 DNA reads TGTGCCAGCAGCTTGGGGACAGTCCAGACCCAGTACTTC. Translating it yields CASSLGTVQTQYF.

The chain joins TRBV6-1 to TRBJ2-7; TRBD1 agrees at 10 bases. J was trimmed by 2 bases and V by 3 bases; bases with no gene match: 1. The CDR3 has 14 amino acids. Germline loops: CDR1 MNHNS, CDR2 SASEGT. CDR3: CASSDGQGAYEQYF. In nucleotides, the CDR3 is TGTGCCAGCAGTGACGGACAGGGGGCCTACGAGCAGTACTTC.

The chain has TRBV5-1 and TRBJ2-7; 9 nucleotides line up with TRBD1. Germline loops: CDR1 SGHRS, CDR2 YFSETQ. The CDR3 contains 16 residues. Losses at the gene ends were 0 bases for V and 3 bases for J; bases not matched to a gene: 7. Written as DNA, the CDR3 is TGCGCCAGCAGCTTGGGACAGGGGGGATTAAACTACGAGCAGTACTTC. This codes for CASSLGQGGLNYEQYF. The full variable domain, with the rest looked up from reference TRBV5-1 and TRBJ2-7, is KAGVTQTPRYLIKTRGQQVTLSCSPISGHRSVSWYQQTPGQGLQFLFEYFSETQRNKGNFPGRFSGRQFSNSRSEMNVSTLELGDSALYLCASSLGQGGLNYEQYFGPGTRLTVT.

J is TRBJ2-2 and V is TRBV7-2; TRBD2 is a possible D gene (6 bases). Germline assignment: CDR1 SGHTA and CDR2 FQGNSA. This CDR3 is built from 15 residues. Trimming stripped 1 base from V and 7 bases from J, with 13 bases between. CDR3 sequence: CASSLETGEGGELFF. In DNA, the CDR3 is TGTGCCAGCAGCTTAGAAACGGGAGAGGGCGGGGAGCTGTTTTTT.

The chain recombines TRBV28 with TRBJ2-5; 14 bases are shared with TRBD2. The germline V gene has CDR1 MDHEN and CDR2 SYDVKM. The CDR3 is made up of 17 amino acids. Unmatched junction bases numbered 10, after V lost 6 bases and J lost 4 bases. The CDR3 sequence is CASSPRPGLAGVETQYF. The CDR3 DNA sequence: TGTGCCAGCAGCCCCCGCCCGGGACTAGCGGGAGTAGAGACCCAGTACTTC.

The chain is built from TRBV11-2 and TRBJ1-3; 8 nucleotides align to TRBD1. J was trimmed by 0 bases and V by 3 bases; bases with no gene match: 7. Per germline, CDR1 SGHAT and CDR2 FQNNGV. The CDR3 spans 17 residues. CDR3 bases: TGTGCCAGCAGCTTTTGGGACAGGACTAGCTCTGGAAACACCATATATTTT. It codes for CASSFWDRTSSGNTIYF.